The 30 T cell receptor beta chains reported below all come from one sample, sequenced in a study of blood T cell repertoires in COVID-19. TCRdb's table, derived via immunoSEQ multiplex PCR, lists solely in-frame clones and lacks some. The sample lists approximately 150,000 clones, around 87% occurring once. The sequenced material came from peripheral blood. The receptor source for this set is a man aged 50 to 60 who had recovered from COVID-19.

The CDR3 DNA is TGTGCCAGCAGCTTAGCGCTCAGCGTGGCCTACAATGAGCAGTTCTTC. The encoded protein is CASSLALSVAYNEQFF. The rearrangement links TRBV7-6 to TRBJ2-1, with no clear D. This CDR3 is 16 amino acids long. Trimming left V 0 bases short and J 2 bases short, with 11 bases between. CDR1 and CDR2 (germline): SGHVS, FNYEAQ.

CDR3 nucleotide sequence: TGTGCCAGCAGTCAGGACAGAGGATATGAAAAACTGTTTTTT. Translation gives CASSQDRGYEKLFF. The chain combines TRBV6-5 with TRBJ1-4; weak D call: TRBD1 (6 bases). CDR1 and CDR2 from the germline V gene are MNHEY and SVGAGI. The CDR3 spans 14 residues. V was shortened by 5 bases and J by 6 bases, with 13 bases between the two germline ends.

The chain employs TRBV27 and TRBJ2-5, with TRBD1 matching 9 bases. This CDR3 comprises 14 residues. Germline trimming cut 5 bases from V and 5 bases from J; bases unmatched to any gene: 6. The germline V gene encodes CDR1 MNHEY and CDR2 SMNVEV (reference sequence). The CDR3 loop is CASSPIDRGETQYF. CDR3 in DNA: TGTGCCAGCAGTCCGATCGACAGGGGGGAGACCCAGTACTTC.

The CDR3 DNA reads TGCAGCGTTACGACTATCTCCTACAATGAGCAGTTCTTC. Its protein product is CSVTTISYNEQFF. The chain recombines TRBV29-1 with TRBJ2-1, with D maybe TRBD2 (5 bases). Trimming took 5 bases from V and 0 from J, leaving 8 bases between them. Germline V lookup: CDR1 SQVTM, CDR2 ANQGSEA. The CDR3 is made up of 13 amino acids.

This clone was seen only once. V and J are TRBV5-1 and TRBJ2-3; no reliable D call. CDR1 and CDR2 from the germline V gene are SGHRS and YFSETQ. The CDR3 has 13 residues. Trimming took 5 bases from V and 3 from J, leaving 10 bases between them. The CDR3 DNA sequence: TGCGCCAGCAGGATAGACTTAACAGATACGCAGTATTTT. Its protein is CASRIDLTDTQYF.

The CDR3 loop reads CASSTSGTRGTNEQFF. The CDR3 bases are TGCGCCAGCAGCACGAGCGGGACGAGAGGGACCAATGAGCAGTTCTTC. J is TRBJ2-1 and V is TRBV5-1; 7 positions match TRBD2. Trimming removed 4 bases from V and 6 bases from J; junction bases left unmatched: 13. The CDR3 contains 16 residues. The germline V gene encodes CDR1 SGHRS and CDR2 YFSETQ.

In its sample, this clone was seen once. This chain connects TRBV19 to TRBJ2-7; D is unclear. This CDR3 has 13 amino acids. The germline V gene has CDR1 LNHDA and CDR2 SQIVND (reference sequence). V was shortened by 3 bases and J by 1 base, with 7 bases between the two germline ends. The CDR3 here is CASSMQDSYEQYF. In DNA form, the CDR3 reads TGTGCCAGTAGTATGCAGGATTCCTACGAGCAGTACTTC. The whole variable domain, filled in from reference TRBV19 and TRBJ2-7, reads DGGITQSPKYLFRKEGQNVTLSCEQNLNHDAMYWYRQDPGQGLRLIYYSQIVNDFQKGDIAEGYSVSREKKESFPLTVTSAQKNPTAFYLCASSMQDSYEQYFGPGTRLTVT.

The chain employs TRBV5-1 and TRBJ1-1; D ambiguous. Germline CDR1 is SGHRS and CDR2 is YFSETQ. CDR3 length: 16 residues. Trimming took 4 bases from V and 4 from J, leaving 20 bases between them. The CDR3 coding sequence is TGCGCCAGCAGCCTAGAATCCCAGGACCGGGGCACTGAAGCTTTCTTT. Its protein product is CASSLESQDRGTEAFF.

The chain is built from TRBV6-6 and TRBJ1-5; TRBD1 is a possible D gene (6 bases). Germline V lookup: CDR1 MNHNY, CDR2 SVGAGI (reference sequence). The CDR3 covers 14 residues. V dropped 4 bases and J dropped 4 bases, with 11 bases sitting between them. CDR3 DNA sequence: TGTGCCAGCAGTTCTACAGGGCCGAATCAGCCCCAGCATTTT. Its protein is CASSSTGPNQPQHF.

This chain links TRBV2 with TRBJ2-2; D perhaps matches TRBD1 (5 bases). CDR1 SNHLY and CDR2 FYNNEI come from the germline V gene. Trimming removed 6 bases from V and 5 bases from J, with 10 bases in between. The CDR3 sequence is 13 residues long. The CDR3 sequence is CASRETATGELFF. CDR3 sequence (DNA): TGTGCCAGCAGGGAGACAGCAACCGGGGAGCTGTTTTTT.

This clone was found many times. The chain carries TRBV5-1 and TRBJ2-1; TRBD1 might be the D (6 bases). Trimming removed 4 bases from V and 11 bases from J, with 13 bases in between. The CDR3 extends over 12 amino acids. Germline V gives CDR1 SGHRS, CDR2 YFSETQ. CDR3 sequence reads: CASSTEQGQQFF. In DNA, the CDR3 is TGCGCCAGCAGCACCGAACAGGGCCAGCAGTTCTTC.

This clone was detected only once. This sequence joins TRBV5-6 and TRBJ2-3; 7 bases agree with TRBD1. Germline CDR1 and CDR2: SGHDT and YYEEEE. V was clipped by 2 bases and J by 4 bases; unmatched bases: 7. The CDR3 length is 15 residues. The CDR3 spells CASSFGTASSDTQYF. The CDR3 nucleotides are TGTGCCAGCAGCTTCGGGACAGCCTCCTCAGATACGCAGTATTTT.

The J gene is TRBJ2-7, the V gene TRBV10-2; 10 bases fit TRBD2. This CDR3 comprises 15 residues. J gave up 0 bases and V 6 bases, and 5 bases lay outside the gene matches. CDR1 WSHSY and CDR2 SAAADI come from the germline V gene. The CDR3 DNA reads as TGCGCCAGCAGGGGTAGCGGGGGGTTCTCCTACGAGCAGTACTTC. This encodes CASRGSGGFSYEQYF.

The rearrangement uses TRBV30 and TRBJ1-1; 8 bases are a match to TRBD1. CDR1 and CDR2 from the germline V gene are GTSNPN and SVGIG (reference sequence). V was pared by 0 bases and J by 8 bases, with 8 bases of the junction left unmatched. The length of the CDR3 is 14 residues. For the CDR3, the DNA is TGTGCCTGGAGTGTAATTTTCCGGGACAGGGAAGCTTTCTTT. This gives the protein CAWSVIFRDREAFF.

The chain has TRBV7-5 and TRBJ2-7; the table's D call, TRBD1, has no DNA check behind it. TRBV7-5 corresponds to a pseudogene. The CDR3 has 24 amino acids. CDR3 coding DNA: TGTGCCAGAAGCACCGAGACTATTGGACAGGGGGGGAAGATGAGAACCGACATCTCCTACGAGCAGTACTTC. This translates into CARSTETIGQGGKMRTDISYEQYF.

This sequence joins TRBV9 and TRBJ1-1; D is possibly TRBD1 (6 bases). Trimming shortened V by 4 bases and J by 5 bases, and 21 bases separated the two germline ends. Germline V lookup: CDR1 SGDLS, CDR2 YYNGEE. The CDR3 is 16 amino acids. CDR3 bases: TGTGCCAGCAGCCCTGGGGGGGGTTCAGGGGTAACTGAAGCTTTCTTT. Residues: CASSPGGGSGVTEAFF.

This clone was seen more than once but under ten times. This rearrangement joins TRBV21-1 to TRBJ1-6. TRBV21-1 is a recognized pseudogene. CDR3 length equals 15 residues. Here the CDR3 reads CASSKVRGDHSPLHF. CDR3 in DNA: TGTGCCAGCAGCAAAGTTCGGGGGGATCATTCACCCCTCCACTTT.

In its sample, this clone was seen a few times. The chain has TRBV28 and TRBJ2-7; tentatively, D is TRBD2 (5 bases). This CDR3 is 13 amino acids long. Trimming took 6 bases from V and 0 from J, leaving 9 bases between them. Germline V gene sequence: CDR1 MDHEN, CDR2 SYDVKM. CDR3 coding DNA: TGTGCCAGCAGACCCGGGAACTCCTACGAGCAGTACTTC. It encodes CASRPGNSYEQYF.

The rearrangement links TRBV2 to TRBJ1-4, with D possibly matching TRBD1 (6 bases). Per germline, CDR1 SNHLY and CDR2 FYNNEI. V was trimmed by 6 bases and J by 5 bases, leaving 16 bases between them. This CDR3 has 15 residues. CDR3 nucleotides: TGTGCCAGCAGACCCTTACAGGGTGGAAATGAAAAACTGTTTTTT. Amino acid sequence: CASRPLQGGNEKLFF.

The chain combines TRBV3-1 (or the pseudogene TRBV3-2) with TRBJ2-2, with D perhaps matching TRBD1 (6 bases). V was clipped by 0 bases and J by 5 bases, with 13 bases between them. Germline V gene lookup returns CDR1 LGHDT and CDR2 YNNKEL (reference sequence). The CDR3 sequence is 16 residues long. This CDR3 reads CASSQDSGQLTGELFF. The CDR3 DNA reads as TGTGCCAGCAGCCAAGATTCGGGACAATTAACCGGGGAGCTGTTTTTT.

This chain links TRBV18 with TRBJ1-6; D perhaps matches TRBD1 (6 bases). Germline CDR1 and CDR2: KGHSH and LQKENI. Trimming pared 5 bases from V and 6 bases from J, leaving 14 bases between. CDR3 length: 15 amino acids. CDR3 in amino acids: CASSDTGHGNSPLHF. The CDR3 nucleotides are TGTGCCAGCTCAGATACGGGACACGGTAATTCACCCCTCCACTTT. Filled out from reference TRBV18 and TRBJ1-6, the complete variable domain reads NAGVMQNPRHLVRRRGQEARLRCSPMKGHSHVYWYRQLPEEGLKFMVYLQKENIIDESGMPKERFSAEFPKEGPSILRIQQVVRGDSAAYFCASSDTGHGNSPLHFGNGTRLTVT.

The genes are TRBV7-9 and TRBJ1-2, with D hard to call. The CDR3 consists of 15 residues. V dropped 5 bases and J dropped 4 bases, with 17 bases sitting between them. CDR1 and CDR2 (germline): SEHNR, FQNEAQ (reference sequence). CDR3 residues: CASSPPSGRSYGYTF. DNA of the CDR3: TGTGCCAGCAGCCCCCCCTCAGGTAGAAGCTATGGCTACACCTTC.

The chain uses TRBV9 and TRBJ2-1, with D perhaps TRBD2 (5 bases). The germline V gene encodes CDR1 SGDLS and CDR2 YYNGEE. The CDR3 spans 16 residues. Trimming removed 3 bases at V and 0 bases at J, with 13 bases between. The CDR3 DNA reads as TGTGCCAGCAGCGGCGGACGGGGAAGCTCCTACAATGAGCAGTTCTTC. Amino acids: CASSGGRGSSYNEQFF.

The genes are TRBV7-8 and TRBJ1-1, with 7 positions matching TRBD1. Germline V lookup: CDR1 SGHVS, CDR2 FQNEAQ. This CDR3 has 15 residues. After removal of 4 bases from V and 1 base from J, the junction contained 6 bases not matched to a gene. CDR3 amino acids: CASSSQQGRNTEAFF. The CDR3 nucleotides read TGTGCCAGCAGCTCCCAACAGGGGCGGAACACTGAAGCTTTCTTT. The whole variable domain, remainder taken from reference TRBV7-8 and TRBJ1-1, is GAGVSQSPRYKVAKRGQDVALRCDPISGHVSLFWYQQALGQGPEFLTYFQNEAQLDKSGLPSDRFFAERPEGSVSTLKIQRTQQEDSAVYLCASSSQQGRNTEAFFGQGTRLTVV.

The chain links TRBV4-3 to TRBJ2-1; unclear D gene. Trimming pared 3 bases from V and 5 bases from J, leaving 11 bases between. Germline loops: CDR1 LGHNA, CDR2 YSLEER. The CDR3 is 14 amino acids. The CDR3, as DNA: TGCGCCAGCAGCCAGGTTGGCACACACAATGAGCAGTTCTTC. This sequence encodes CASSQVGTHNEQFF.

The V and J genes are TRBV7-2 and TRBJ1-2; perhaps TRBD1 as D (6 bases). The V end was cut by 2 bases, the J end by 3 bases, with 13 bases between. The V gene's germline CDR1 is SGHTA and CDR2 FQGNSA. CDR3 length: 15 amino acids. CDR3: CASSLTTGQYYGYTF. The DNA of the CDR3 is TGTGCCAGCAGCTTAACCACAGGACAGTACTATGGCTACACCTTC.

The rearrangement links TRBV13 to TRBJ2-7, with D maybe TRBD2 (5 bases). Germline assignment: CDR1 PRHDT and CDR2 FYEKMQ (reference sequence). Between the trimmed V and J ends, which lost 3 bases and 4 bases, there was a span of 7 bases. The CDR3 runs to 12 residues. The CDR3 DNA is TGTGCCAGCAGCTTTAGAGGGTACGAGCAGTACTTC. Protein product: CASSFRGYEQYF.

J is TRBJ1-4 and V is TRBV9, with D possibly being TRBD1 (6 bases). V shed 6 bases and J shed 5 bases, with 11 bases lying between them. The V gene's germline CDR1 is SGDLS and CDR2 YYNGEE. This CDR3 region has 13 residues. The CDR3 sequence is CASKRTENEKLFF. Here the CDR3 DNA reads TGTGCCAGCAAACGGACAGAGAATGAAAAACTGTTTTTT.

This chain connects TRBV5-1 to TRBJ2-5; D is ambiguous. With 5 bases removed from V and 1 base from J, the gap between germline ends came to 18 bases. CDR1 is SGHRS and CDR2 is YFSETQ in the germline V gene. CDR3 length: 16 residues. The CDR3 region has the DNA TGCGCCAGCAGTTCTCGTGGCCCCGCAACCCAAGAGACCCAGTACTTC. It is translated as CASSSRGPATQETQYF.

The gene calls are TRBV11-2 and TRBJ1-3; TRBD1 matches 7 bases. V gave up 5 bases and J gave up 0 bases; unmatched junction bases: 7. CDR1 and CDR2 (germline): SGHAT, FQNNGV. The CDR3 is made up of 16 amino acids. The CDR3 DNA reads TGTGCCAGCAGCGGACACAGGGGAAGCTCTGGAAACACCATATATTTT. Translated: CASSGHRGSSGNTIYF.